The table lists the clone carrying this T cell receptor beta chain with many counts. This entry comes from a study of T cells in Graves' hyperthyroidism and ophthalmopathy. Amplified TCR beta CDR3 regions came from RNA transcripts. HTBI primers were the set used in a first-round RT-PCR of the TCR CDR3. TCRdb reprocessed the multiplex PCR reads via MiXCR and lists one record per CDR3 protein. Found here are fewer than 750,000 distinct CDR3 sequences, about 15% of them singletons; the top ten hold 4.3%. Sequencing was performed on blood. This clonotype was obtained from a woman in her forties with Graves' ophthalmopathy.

This CDR3 reads CASKGFGDEAFF. The CDR3 DNA reads TGTGCCAGCAAAGGGTTCGGTGACGAAGCTTTCTTT. The rearrangement links TRBV6-5 to TRBJ1-1; D unclear. The V gene lost 7 bases and the J gene lost 8 bases, with 14 bases spanning the gap. CDR3 size: 12 residues. Germline V CDR1 and CDR2: MNHEY, SVGAGI.